A single sample gave rise to the 14 T cell receptor beta chains below, sequenced in a study of blood T cell repertoires in COVID-19. Measured with immunoSEQ multiplex PCR; TCRdb has only the in-frame clones, and not every one. The sample has about 390,000 clones; more than 75% are singletons. Source material: PBMCs or T cells enriched from blood (not recorded which). The receptors were sampled from a woman aged 50 to 60 who had recovered from COVID-19.

The chain couples TRBV9 to TRBJ1-1; D unclear. Trimming took off 4 bases at V and 3 bases at J, with 22 bases between the two ends. The CDR3 totals 17 residues. Germline V gives CDR1 SGDLS, CDR2 YYNGEE. DNA of the CDR3: TGTGCCAGCAGCCCCTTGGGAGCAGGAGGTATTGACACTGAAGCTTTCTTT. Translation gives CASSPLGAGGIDTEAFF.

V and J are TRBV19 and TRBJ1-3; D call uncertain. V lost 3 bases, J lost 0 bases, and 6 bases lay in between. Germline V CDR1 and CDR2: LNHDA, SQIVND (reference sequence). This CDR3 is 14 amino acids long. The CDR3 DNA reads TGTGCCAGTAGTATTACGGGCTCTGGAAACACCATATATTTT. It yields the protein CASSITGSGNTIYF. Full variable domain (remainder filled in from reference TRBV19 and TRBJ1-3): DGGITQSPKYLFRKEGQNVTLSCEQNLNHDAMYWYRQDPGQGLRLIYYSQIVNDFQKGDIAEGYSVSREKKESFPLTVTSAQKNPTAFYLCASSITGSGNTIYFGEGSWLTVV.

This clone has a single count. This chain connects TRBV9 to TRBJ2-1, with D perhaps TRBD2 (6 bases). The V gene's germline CDR1 is SGDLS and CDR2 YYNGEE. Trimming took off 4 bases at V and 8 bases at J, with 16 bases between the two ends. CDR3 length equals 14 residues. CDR3 sequence (DNA): TGTGCCAGCAGCCCCCTAGGTAGCGGCGATGAGCAGTTCTTC. Its protein product is CASSPLGSGDEQFF.

This sequence joins TRBV19 and TRBJ2-7, with TRBD2 matching 11 bases. The length of the CDR3 is 15 residues. V shed 4 bases and J 2 bases; nucleotides not matched to a gene: 4. Germline CDR1 LNHDA, CDR2 SQIVND (reference sequence). CDR3 DNA sequence: TGTGCCAGTAGTAGAGTAGCGGGGGGGCCCTACGAGCAGTACTTC. The encoded protein is CASSRVAGGPYEQYF.

The table lists this clone with a few counts. This chain joins TRBV2 and TRBJ2-5; 9 bases are shared with TRBD1. V was clipped by 5 bases and J by 0 bases; unmatched bases: 4. Germline CDR1 reads SNHLY; CDR2 reads FYNNEI. The CDR3 spans 15 residues. The CDR3 reads CASSPDRGDQETQYF. The CDR3 DNA sequence: TGTGCCAGCAGTCCGGACAGGGGAGACCAAGAGACCCAGTACTTC.

The gene calls are TRBV18 and TRBJ1-1; 7 nucleotides line up with TRBD1. The trim removed 3 bases at V and 4 bases at J, leaving 5 bases unmatched. The CDR3 is 14 residues long. Germline V gene sequence: CDR1 KGHSH, CDR2 LQKENI. Written as DNA, the CDR3 is TGTGCCAGCTCACCGACAGGGATTGGCACTGAAGCTTTCTTT. Translated: CASSPTGIGTEAFF.

This chain joins TRBV19 and TRBJ2-1, with D perhaps matching TRBD1 (6 bases). CDR1 LNHDA and CDR2 SQIVND come from the germline V gene (reference sequence). With 9 bases removed from V and 4 bases from J, the gap between germline ends came to 19 bases. The CDR3 extends over 15 amino acids. DNA of the CDR3: TGTGCCAGCCAAAGGGCACAGGGAAGGTACAATGAGCAGTTCTTC. It encodes CASQRAQGRYNEQFF.

The J gene is TRBJ2-3, the V gene TRBV7-6; 8 bases fit TRBD2. This CDR3 is built from 16 residues. Germline V lookup: CDR1 SGHVS, CDR2 FNYEAQ. J lost 4 bases, V lost 5 bases, and 11 bases had no gene match. The CDR3 here is CASSLFGRGVSDTQYF. The CDR3, as DNA: TGTGCCAGCAGCCTCTTCGGGCGGGGGGTCTCAGATACGCAGTATTTT.

V is TRBV5-1 and J is TRBJ2-1; 7 nucleotides match TRBD2. This CDR3 region has 16 residues. Germline loops: CDR1 SGHRS, CDR2 YFSETQ. Unmatched junction bases numbered 9, after V lost 6 bases and J lost 0 bases. CDR3 region: CASTAIAGSSYNEQFF. CDR3 in DNA: TGCGCCAGCACCGCTATAGCGGGCAGCTCCTACAATGAGCAGTTCTTC.

There are a few counts of this clone. The chain couples TRBV20-1 to TRBJ1-1, with no clear D. The CDR3 has 11 residues. Germline V gene sequence: CDR1 DFQATT, CDR2 SNEGSKA (reference sequence). Trimming took 5 bases from V and 0 from J, leaving 4 bases between them. The CDR3 region has the DNA TGCAGTGCTTCTATGAACACTGAAGCTTTCTTT. This codes for CSASMNTEAFF.

The genes are TRBV18 and TRBJ1-5; D perhaps matches TRBD1 (5 bases). The CDR3 runs to 15 residues. V shed 3 bases and J shed 1 base, with 10 bases lying between them. Looked up from germline, CDR1 is KGHSH and CDR2 is LQKENI. CDR3 DNA sequence: TGTGCCAGCTCACCGGGGCACCTAAGCAATCAGCCCCAGCATTTT. It specifies CASSPGHLSNQPQHF.

This clone was detected once. The chain uses TRBV15 and TRBJ2-7; 11 positions agree with TRBD2. J lost 6 bases, V lost 0 bases, and 7 bases had no gene match. CDR3 length: 16 amino acids. Germline values: CDR1 LNHNV, CDR2 YYDKDF (reference sequence). In nucleotides, the CDR3 is TGTGCCACCAGCAGAGAAGGGACTAGCGGCCAAGTCGAGCAGTACTTC. This gives the protein CATSREGTSGQVEQYF. Drawing the rest from reference TRBV15 and TRBJ2-7, the complete variable domain is DAMVIQNPRYQVTQFGKPVTLSCSQTLNHNVMYWYQQKSSQAPKLLFHYYDKDFNNEADTPDNFQSRRPNTSFCFLDIRSPGLGDTAMYLCATSREGTSGQVEQYFGPGTRLTVT.

J is TRBJ1-5 and V is TRBV3-1 (or the pseudogene TRBV3-2); no definite D call. Trimming shortened V by 4 bases and J by 7 bases, and 8 bases separated the two germline ends. The CDR3 is made up of 12 amino acids. Looked up from germline, CDR1 is LGHDT and CDR2 is YNNKEL (reference sequence). CDR3 in amino acids: CASSPGGQPQHF. The CDR3, as DNA: TGTGCCAGCAGCCCGGGAGGACAGCCCCAGCATTTT.

The chain recombines TRBV28 with TRBJ2-7; D is undetermined. This CDR3 contains 13 residues. The germline V gene encodes CDR1 MDHEN and CDR2 SYDVKM. Between the trimmed V and J ends, which lost 1 base and 5 bases, there was a span of 9 bases. The CDR3 spells CASSLSGRHEQYF. CDR3 coding DNA: TGTGCCAGCAGTTTATCGGGTCGGCACGAGCAGTACTTC.